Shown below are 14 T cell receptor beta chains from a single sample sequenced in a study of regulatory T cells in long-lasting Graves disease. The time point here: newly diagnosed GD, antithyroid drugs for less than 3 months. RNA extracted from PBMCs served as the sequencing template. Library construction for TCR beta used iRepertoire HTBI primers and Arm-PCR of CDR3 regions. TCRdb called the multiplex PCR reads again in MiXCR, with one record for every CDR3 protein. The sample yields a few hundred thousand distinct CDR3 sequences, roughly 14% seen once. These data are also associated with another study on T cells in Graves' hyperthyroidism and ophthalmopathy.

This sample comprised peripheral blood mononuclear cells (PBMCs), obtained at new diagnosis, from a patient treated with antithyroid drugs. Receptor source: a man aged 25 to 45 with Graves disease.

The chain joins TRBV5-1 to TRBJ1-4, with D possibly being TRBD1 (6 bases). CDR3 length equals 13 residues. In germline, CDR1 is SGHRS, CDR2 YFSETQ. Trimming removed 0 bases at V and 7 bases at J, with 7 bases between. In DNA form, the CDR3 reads TGCGCCAGCAGCTTGGACAGGGTTGAAAAACTGTTTTTT. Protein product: CASSLDRVEKLFF.

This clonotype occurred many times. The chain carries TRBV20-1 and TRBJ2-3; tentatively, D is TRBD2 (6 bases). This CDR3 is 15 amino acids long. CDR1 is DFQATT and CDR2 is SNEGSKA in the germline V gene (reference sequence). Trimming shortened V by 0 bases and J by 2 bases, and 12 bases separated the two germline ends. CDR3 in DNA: TGCAGTGCTAGAGATTCGCGGGAAGACACAGATACGCAGTATTTT. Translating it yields CSARDSREDTDTQYF.

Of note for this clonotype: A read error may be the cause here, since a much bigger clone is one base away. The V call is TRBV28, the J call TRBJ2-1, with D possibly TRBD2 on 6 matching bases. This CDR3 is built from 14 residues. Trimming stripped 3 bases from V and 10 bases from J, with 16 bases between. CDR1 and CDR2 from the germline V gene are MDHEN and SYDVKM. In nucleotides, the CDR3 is TGTGCCAGCAGTTTGAGCGGCGGGATCTACGAGCAGTTCTTC. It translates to CASSLSGGIYEQFF.

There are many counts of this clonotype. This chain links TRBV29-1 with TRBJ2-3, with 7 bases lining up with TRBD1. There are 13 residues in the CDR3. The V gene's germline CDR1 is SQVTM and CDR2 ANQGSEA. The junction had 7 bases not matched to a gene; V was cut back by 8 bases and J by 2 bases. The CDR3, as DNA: TGCAGCACCACCGACAGGGTCACAGATACGCAGTATTTT. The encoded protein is CSTTDRVTDTQYF.

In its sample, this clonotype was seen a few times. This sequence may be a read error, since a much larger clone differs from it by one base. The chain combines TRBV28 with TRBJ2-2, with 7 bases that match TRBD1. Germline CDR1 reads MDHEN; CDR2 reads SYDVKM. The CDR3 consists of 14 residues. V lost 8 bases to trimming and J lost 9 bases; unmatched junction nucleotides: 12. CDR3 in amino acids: CASCRRQGIRELFF. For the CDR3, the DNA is TGTGCCAGCTGTCGTAGACAGGGCATCAGGGAGCTGTTTTTT.

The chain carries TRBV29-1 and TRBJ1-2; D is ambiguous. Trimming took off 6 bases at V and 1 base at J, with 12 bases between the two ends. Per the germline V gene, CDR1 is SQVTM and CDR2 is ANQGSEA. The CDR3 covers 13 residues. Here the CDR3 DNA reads TGCAGCGTGTCGTCGGGCCTTAACTATGGCTACACCTTC. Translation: CSVSSGLNYGYTF.

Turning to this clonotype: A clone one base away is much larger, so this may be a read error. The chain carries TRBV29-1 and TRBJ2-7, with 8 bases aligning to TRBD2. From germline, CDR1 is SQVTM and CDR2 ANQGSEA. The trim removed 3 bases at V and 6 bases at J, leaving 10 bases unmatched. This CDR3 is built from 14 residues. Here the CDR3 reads CSVDGSGVPGEQYF. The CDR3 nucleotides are TGCAGCGTTGACGGTAGCGGGGTGCCCGGCGAGCAGTACTTC.

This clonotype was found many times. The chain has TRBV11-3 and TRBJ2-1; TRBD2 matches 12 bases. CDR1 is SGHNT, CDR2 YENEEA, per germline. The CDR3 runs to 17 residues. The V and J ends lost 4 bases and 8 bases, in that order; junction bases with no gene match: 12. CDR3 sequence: CASSSGLAGPRVDEQFF. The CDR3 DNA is TGTGCCAGCAGCTCCGGACTAGCGGGGCCGCGTGTCGATGAGCAGTTCTTC.

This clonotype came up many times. The CDR3 loop reads CAWSVVGTNTEAFF. CDR3 nucleotide sequence: TGTGCCTGGAGTGTTGTGGGGACGAACACTGAAGCTTTCTTT. The gene calls are TRBV30 and TRBJ1-1; TRBD1 is a possible D gene (5 bases). The CDR3 has 14 amino acids. The V end was cut by 0 bases, the J end by 1 base, with 9 bases between. CDR1 is GTSNPN, CDR2 SVGIG, per germline (reference sequence).

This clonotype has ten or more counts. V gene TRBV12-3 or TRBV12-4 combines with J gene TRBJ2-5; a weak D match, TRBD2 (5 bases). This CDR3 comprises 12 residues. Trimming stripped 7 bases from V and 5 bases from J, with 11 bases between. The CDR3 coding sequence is TGTGCCAGCACCCGGGGAAGCGAGACCCAGTACTTC. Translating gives CASTRGSETQYF.

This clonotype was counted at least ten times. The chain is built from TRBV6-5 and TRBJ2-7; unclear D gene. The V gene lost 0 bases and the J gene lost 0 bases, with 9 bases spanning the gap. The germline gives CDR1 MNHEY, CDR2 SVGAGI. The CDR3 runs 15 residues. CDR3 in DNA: TGTGCCAGCAGTTACTCTGCTCGCTTCTCCTACGAGCAGTACTTC. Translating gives CASSYSARFSYEQYF.

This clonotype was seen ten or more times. In nucleotides, the CDR3 is TGCGCCAGCGCCCCCGGGGGGGAGAGCTATGGCTACACCTTC. It yields the protein CASAPGGESYGYTF. J is TRBJ1-2 and V is TRBV5-1, with D possibly matching TRBD1 (5 bases). Trimming removed 7 bases from V and 4 bases from J, with 17 bases in between. Germline-derived CDR1 and CDR2 are SGHRS and YFSETQ. The CDR3 length is 14 residues.

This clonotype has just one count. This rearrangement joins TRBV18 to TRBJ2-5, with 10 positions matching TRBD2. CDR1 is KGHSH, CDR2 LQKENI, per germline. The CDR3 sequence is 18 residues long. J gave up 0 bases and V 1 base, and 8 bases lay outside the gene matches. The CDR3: CASSPLGPGLANQETQYF. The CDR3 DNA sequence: TGTGCCAGCTCACCACTCGGCCCGGGACTAGCGAACCAAGAGACCCAGTACTTC.

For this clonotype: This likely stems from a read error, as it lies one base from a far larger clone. The CDR3 DNA is TGTGCCAGCAGTCGACCTGGCGGGGTTAACAATGAGCAGTACTTC. It is translated as CASSRPGGVNNEQYF. The chain employs TRBV12-3 or TRBV12-4 and TRBJ2-7, with D maybe TRBD2 (6 bases). V lost 5 bases, J lost 7 bases, and 21 bases lay in between. The CDR3 consists of 15 residues.